The entry below describes one TCR beta chain. Its cognate antigen is unknown. The source of the sample is a study of CD8+ T cells in alopecia areata. For the study at large: Tofacitinib lasted 6 to 18 months, then 6 months off drug. The study's findings and limits: Researchers reported that TCR sharing among patients proved less clear than in mice, possibly HLA-linked.

Isolated RNA was reverse transcribed into cDNA used as the sequencing template. Only in-frame clones appear in the TCRdb table, and some are missing; sequencing was by immunoSEQ multiplex PCR. The sample lists roughly 250,000 clones; 67% were seen once. The ends lost 4 bases at V and 0 bases at J; junction bases unmatched: 6. The CDR3 runs to 16 residues. Germline V gene lookup returns CDR1 MNHNY and CDR2 SVGAGI (reference sequence). Punch biopsies of lesional scalp, plus peripheral blood, were taken from alopecia areata patients. V is TRBV6-6 and J is TRBJ1-5, with 7 bases matching TRBD1. The sequence derives from a human donor with alopecia areata. Sequenced here: CD4+ T cells sorted from blood, sampled at week 0. This CDR3 reads CASSFGTANSNQPQHF. For the CDR3, the DNA is TGTGCCAGCAGTTTTGGGACAGCTAATAGCAATCAGCCCCAGCATTTT.